This T cell receptor (beta chain) was sequenced during a study of regulatory T cells in long-lasting Graves disease. This clonotype was recorded many times. The authors built TCR beta libraries using iRepertoire HTBI primers and Arm-PCR of CDR3 regions. MiXCR, applied by TCRdb to the multiplex PCR reads, yields one record per CDR3 protein. The table shows about 400,000 distinct CDR3 sequences, with 15% to 20% occurring only once. Noted time point: newly diagnosed GD, antithyroid drugs for less than 3 months. PBMC RNA was the source of the TCR library. Germline CDR1 MDHEN, CDR2 SYDVKM. CDR3 length: 13 residues. The V end lost 6 bases, the J end lost 9 bases, and 15 bases lay between the germline ends. The same sample was also used in a study of T cells in Graves' hyperthyroidism and ophthalmopathy. In that study: The authors deemed Graves' hyperthyroidism stable absent ophthalmopathy progression within 18 months.

The TCR sequence derives from a woman aged 18-29 years with Graves disease. The sample consisted of peripheral blood mononuclear cells (PBMCs), taken at new diagnosis, from a patient treated with antithyroid drugs. The chain combines TRBV28 with TRBJ2-1, with TRBD2 as a possible D gene (5 bases). CDR3 protein: CASRPFTGVEQFF. The CDR3 DNA reads as TGTGCCAGCAGACCCTTTACCGGGGTTGAGCAGTTCTTC.